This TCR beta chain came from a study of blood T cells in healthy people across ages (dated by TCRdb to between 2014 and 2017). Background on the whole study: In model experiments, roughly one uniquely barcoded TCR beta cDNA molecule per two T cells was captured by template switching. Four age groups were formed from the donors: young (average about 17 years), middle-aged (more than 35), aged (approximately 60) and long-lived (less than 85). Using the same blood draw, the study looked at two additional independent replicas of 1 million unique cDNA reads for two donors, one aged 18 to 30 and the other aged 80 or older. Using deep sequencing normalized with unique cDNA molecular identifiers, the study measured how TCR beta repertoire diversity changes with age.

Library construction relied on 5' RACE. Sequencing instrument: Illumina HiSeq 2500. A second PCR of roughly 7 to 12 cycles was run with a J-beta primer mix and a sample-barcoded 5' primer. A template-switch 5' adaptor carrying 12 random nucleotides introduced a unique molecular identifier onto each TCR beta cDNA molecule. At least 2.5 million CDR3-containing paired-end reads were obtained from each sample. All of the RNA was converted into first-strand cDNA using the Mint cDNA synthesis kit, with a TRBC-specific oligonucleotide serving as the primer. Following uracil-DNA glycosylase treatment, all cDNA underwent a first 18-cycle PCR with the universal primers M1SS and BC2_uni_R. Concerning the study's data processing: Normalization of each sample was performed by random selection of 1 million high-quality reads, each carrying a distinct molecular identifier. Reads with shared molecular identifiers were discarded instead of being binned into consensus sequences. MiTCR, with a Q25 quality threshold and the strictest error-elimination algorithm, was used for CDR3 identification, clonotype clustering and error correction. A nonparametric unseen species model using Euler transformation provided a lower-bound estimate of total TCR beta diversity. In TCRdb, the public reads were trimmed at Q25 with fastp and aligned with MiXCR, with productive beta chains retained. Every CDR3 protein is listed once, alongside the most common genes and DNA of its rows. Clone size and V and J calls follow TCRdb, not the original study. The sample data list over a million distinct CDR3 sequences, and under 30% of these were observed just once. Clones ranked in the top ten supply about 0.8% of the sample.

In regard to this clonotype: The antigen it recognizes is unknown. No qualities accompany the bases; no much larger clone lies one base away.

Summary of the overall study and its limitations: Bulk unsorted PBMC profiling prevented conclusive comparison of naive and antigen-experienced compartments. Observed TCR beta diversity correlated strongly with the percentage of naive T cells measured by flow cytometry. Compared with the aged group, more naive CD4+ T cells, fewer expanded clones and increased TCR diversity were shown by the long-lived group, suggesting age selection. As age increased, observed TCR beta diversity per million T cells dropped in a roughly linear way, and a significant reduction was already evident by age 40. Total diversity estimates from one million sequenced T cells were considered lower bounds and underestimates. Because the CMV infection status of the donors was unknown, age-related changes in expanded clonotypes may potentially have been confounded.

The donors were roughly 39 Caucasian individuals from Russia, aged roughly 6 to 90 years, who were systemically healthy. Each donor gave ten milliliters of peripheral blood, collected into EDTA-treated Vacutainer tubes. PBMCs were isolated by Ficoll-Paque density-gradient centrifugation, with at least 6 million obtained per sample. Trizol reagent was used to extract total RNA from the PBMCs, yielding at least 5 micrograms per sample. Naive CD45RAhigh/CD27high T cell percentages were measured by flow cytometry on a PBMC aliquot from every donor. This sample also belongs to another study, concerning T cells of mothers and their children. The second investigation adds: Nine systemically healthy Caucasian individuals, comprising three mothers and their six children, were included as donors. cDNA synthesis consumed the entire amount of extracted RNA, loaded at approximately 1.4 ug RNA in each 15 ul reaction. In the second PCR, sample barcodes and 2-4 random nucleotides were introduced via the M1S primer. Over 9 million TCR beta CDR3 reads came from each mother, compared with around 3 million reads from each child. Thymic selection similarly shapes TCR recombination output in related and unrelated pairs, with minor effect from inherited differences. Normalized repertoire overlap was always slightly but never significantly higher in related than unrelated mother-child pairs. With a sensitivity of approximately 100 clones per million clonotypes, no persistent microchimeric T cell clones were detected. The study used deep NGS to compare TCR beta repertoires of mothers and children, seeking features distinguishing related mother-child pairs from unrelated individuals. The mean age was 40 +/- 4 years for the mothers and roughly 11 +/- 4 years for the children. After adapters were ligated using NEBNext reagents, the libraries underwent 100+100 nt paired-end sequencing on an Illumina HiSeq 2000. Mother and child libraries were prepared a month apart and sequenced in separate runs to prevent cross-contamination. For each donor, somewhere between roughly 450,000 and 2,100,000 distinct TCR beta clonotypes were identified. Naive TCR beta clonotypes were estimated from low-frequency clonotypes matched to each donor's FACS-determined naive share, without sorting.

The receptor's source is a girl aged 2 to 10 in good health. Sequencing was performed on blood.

The DNA is as follows: TGCGCCAGCAGCCCCTCAGGAGATTTCCAAGAGACCCAGTACTTC. It translates to CASSPSGDFQETQYF. The chain uses TRBV4-1 and TRBJ2-5, with the D gene uncertain. The CDR3, cysteine through phenylalanine, is 15 amino acids long. This entry keeps only the CDR3 DNA: 45 bases, framed from base 1. The V end loses 4 bases and the J end loses 1 base, and a stretch of 13 bases separates them. The germline V gene sets CDR1 to MGHRA and CDR2 to YSYEKL.